The present TCR beta chain was sequenced within a study of blood T cell repertoires in COVID-19. About the research overall: Some COVID-19 samples were acute and others convalescent; all came from the United States, Italy and Spain. PBMCs, B-cell-depleted T cells, or T cells provided the cDNA or gDNA that made up the material.

Here immunoSEQ multiplex PCR was the method, and the copy in TCRdb shows in-frame clones only, minus some. This table has tens of thousands of clones, around 81% appearing once. V dropped 5 bases and J dropped 3 bases, with 16 bases sitting between them. Germline values: CDR1 LGHDT, CDR2 YNNKEL (reference sequence). The CDR3 consists of 15 residues. The source of this sequence is a man older than 75 with acute or convalescent COVID-19. The sequencing input was peripheral blood. This rearrangement joins TRBV3-1 (or the pseudogene TRBV3-2) to TRBJ1-1, with D hard to call. CDR3 sequence (DNA): TGTGCCAGCAGCTCCCACAGCCGCCCGGACACTGAAGCTTTCTTT. This translates into CASSSHSRPDTEAFF.